The next 4 T cell receptor beta chains were all read from a single sample in a study of T cell changes during pregnancy in multiple sclerosis. Here immunoSEQ multiplex PCR was the method, and the copy in TCRdb shows in-frame clones only, minus some. The sample carries 60,000 to 70,000 clones, approximately 91% recorded once. The source was peripheral blood, collected in the second trimester of pregnancy. The receptors originated from a female donor with multiple sclerosis, enrolled in a pregnancy study.

This rearrangement joins TRBV6-5 to TRBJ1-1; D is undetermined. This CDR3 is 14 amino acids long. The V gene lost 7 bases and the J gene lost 0 bases, with 12 bases spanning the gap. Germline V gene sequence: CDR1 MNHEY, CDR2 SVGAGI. The CDR3: CASKRNIMNTEAFF. CDR3 coding DNA: TGTGCCAGCAAGAGAAATATTATGAACACTGAAGCTTTCTTT.

CDR3 sequence: CASSLTGGKQPQHF. The CDR3 DNA sequence: TGTGCCAGCAGTTTGACAGGGGGTAAGCAGCCCCAGCATTTT. The V gene is TRBV27, the J gene TRBJ1-5; TRBD1 matches at 9 bases. Germline CDR1 is MNHEY and CDR2 is SMNVEV (reference sequence). Trimming took 3 bases from V and 7 from J; bases not matched to a gene: 4. The length of the CDR3 is 14 residues.

This rearrangement joins TRBV19 to TRBJ1-2; tentatively, D is TRBD1 (5 bases). Trimming cost V 3 bases and J 10 bases, with 18 bases left between them. Germline V gives CDR1 LNHDA, CDR2 SQIVND (reference sequence). This CDR3 is built from 14 residues. The CDR3 DNA is TGTGCCAGTAGTATGGGAAGGGGCTCCCTCGACTACACCTTC. Its protein product is CASSMGRGSLDYTF.

The genes are TRBV9 and TRBJ2-3, with D tentatively TRBD2 (5 bases). There are 16 residues in the CDR3. Germline V gene sequence: CDR1 SGDLS, CDR2 YYNGEE. V shed 0 bases and J shed 2 bases, with 13 bases lying between them. The CDR3 DNA reads as TGTGCCAGCAGCGTAGGGACGGGAATCTACACAGATACGCAGTATTTT. It is translated as CASSVGTGIYTDTQYF.